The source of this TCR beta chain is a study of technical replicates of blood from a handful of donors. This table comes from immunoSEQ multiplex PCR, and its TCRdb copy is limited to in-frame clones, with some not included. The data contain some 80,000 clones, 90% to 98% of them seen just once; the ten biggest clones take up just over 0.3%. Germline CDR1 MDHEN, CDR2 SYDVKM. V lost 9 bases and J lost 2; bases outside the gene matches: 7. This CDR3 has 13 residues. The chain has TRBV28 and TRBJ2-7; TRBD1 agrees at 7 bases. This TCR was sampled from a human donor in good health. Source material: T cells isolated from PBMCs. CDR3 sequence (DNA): TGTGCCAGTCAAGGACAGGCTACCTACGAGCAGTACTTC. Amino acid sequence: CASQGQATYEQYF.